The 26 T cell receptor beta chains in this list originate from one sample, sequenced in a study of HIV-infected patients and healthy controls. Reverse transcription used about 500 ng RNA and constant-region primers for alpha and beta. Separate chain-specific third strand synthesis with multiplexing indices produced the alpha and beta libraries. TCRdb used MiXCR to reprocess the 5' RACE reads, holding one entry per CDR3 protein. The sample has 5,000 to 6,000 distinct CDR3 sequences, around 9% seen once. Roughly three months, about 14 weeks, into antiretroviral therapy, follow-up blood was collected. The repertoire came from unfractionated whole blood and reflected all unsorted peripheral T cells. The source material was blood, sampled during antiretroviral therapy. These receptors originate from an adult with HIV infection.

This clonotype qualifies as large. This chain's CDR3 is CASSERGHQETQYF. In DNA form, the CDR3 reads TGTGCCAGCAGTGAACGTGGACACCAAGAGACCCAGTACTTC. V is TRBV25-1 and J is TRBJ2-5; D remains unclear. The germline V gene has CDR1 MGHDK and CDR2 SYGVNS. The CDR3 sequence is 14 residues long. The V and J ends lost 2 bases and 0 bases respectively, with 7 bases between them.

By proportion, this clonotype is medium-sized. The J gene is TRBJ2-6, the V gene TRBV9; 8 positions match TRBD1. CDR1 SGDLS and CDR2 YYNGEE come from the germline V gene. The CDR3 is 17 amino acids. Losses at the gene ends were 4 bases for V and 2 bases for J; bases not matched to a gene: 8. CDR3 loop: CASSPTRGRTGANVLTF. The CDR3 DNA reads as TGTGCCAGCAGCCCGACCAGGGGGCGAACTGGGGCCAACGTCCTGACTTTC.

The table lists this clonotype with many counts. The chain carries TRBV21-1 and TRBJ1-2; TRBD1 is taken as the D call from the table, unchecked against the DNA. TRBV21-1 is reported as a pseudogene. This CDR3 region has 19 residues. The CDR3 bases are TGTGCCAGCAGCAAAGCGCTAGTTGCCCGGCAGTTCCGTTTCTATGGCTACACCTTC. It specifies CASSKALVARQFRFYGYTF.

This rearrangement joins TRBV5-1 to TRBJ1-5, with D unclear. Trimming left V 0 bases short and J 7 bases short, with 11 bases between. CDR1 is SGHRS, CDR2 YFSETQ, per germline. This CDR3 has 14 amino acids. The CDR3: CASSLDPTGQPQHF. The CDR3 bases are TGCGCCAGCAGCTTGGATCCCACTGGACAGCCCCAGCATTTT.

The rearrangement links TRBV20-1 to TRBJ2-7; the D gene is possibly TRBD1 (6 bases). Trimming stripped 6 bases from V and 11 bases from J, with 20 bases between. Germline V gene sequence: CDR1 DFQATT, CDR2 SNEGSKA (reference sequence). The CDR3 runs 12 residues. The CDR3 DNA follows: TGCAGTGCCGAGCCGCCAGGGGTCCTGGAGTACTTC. It specifies CSAEPPGVLEYF.

This clonotype was observed at least ten times. This chain links TRBV6-2 or TRBV6-3 with TRBJ1-4; a weak D match, TRBD1 (6 bases). This CDR3 comprises 14 residues. V was shortened by 6 bases and J by 4 bases, with 12 bases between the two germline ends. The germline V gene encodes CDR1 MNHEY and CDR2 SVGEGT. The DNA of the CDR3 is TGTGCCAGCAGCCTACGACAGGATAATGAAAAACTGTTTTTT. This encodes CASSLRQDNEKLFF.

By sample fraction, this clonotype is medium-sized (0.01 to 0.1%). The V and J genes are TRBV7-9 and TRBJ1-5; no definite D call. V lost 5 bases to trimming and J lost 3 bases, with 14 bases between them. Germline V lookup: CDR1 SEHNR, CDR2 FQNEAQ (reference sequence). This CDR3 region has 15 residues. This chain's CDR3 is CASSTPQENNQPQHF. The DNA of the CDR3 is TGTGCCAGCAGCACCCCCCAGGAGAACAATCAGCCCCAGCATTTT.

This clonotype came up many times. This chain connects TRBV3-1 to TRBJ1-2; no firm D call. CDR1 and CDR2 (germline): LGHDT, YNNKEL (reference sequence). This CDR3 is 13 amino acids long. V was cut by 1 base and J by 4 bases, with 7 bases left in between. Written as DNA, the CDR3 is TGTGCCAGCAGCCAAGTCTCTAGCTATGGCTACACCTTC. It encodes CASSQVSSYGYTF. The whole variable domain, remainder taken from reference TRBV3-1 and TRBJ1-2, is DTAVSQTPKYLVTQMGNDKSIKCEQNLGHDTMYWYKQDSKKFLKIMFSYNNKELIINETVPNRFSPKSPDKAHLNLHINSLELGDSAVYFCASSQVSSYGYTFGSGTRLTVV.

This clonotype has at least ten counts. This chain connects TRBV12-3 or TRBV12-4 to TRBJ1-4, with TRBD1 matching 9 bases. After removal of 6 bases from V and 5 bases from J, the junction contained 4 bases not matched to a gene. CDR3 length equals 14 residues. As DNA, the CDR3 is TGTGCCAGCAGCCTCACAGGGGGCAATGAAAAACTGTTTTTT. Protein sequence: CASSLTGGNEKLFF.

The sample holds a few counts of this clonotype. The J gene is TRBJ2-6, the V gene TRBV27; TRBD1 matches at 10 bases. Germline V lookup: CDR1 MNHEY, CDR2 SMNVEV (reference sequence). V was clipped by 3 bases and J by 2 bases; unmatched bases: 4. This CDR3 has 17 amino acids. CDR3 region: CASSFGTGVPGANVLTF. In DNA, the CDR3 is TGTGCCAGCAGTTTCGGGACAGGGGTCCCTGGGGCCAACGTCCTGACTTTC.

By share, this clonotype ranks as medium-sized. V is TRBV28 and J is TRBJ2-2; TRBD2 matches at 9 bases. The V gene end was trimmed by 7 bases and the J gene end by 3 bases; junction bases not matched to a gene: 15. CDR3 length equals 18 residues. Per the germline V gene, CDR1 is MDHEN and CDR2 is SYDVKM. The CDR3 region is CASTRGLAGISDTGELFF. The CDR3 coding sequence is TGTGCCAGCACCCGTGGCCTAGCGGGAATCTCGGACACCGGGGAGCTGTTTTTT.

This clonotype has ten or more counts. The chain joins TRBV2 to TRBJ2-2; D is uncertain. The length of the CDR3 is 10 residues. Trimming cost V 9 bases and J 6 bases, with 5 bases left between them. Looked up from germline, CDR1 is SNHLY and CDR2 is FYNNEI. The CDR3 is CASRAGELFF. CDR3 nucleotides: TGTGCCAGTCGCGCCGGGGAGCTGTTTTTT.

Relative to its sample, this clonotype is medium-sized. The chain combines TRBV7-9 with TRBJ1-4; TRBD1 might be the D (5 bases). Germline V lookup: CDR1 SEHNR, CDR2 FQNEAQ (reference sequence). V dropped 5 bases and J dropped 0 bases, with 13 bases sitting between them. This CDR3 has 16 amino acids. The CDR3 loop reads CASSLRDGATNEKLFF. The CDR3 nucleotides read TGTGCCAGCAGCCTCCGGGACGGCGCAACTAATGAAAAACTGTTTTTT.

This clonotype is medium-sized in the sample. The rearrangement joins TRBV15 to TRBJ1-4; no reliable D call. The CDR3 has 12 residues. V was cut by 1 base and J by 8 bases, with 5 bases left in between. Germline V CDR1 and CDR2: LNHNV, YYDKDF (reference sequence). The CDR3 is CATSRVGEKLFF. The CDR3 DNA is TGTGCCACCAGCAGAGTTGGCGAAAAACTGTTTTTT.

This clonotype was detected only a few times. The chain uses TRBV30 and TRBJ2-7; the D is unclear. The CDR3 is made up of 13 amino acids. Germline CDR1 GTSNPN, CDR2 SVGIG (reference sequence). V was cut by 0 bases and J by 2 bases, with 8 bases left in between. The CDR3: CAWSVTSPYEQYF. The CDR3 DNA reads as TGTGCCTGGAGTGTTACCTCCCCCTACGAGCAGTACTTC.

V and J are TRBV19 and TRBJ2-6; D might be TRBD1 (6 bases). V lost 5 bases and J lost 2, with 7 bases in between. The CDR3 consists of 14 residues. Germline CDR1 and CDR2: LNHDA and SQIVND (reference sequence). In DNA form, the CDR3 reads TGTGCCAGTAGTGCAGGGGCTGGGGCCAACGTCCTGACTTTC. It specifies CASSAGAGANVLTF.

By sample fraction, this clonotype is medium-sized. The J gene is TRBJ1-2, the V gene TRBV19; D is undetermined. This CDR3 contains 12 residues. V lost 3 bases and J 8 bases, leaving 10 bases between the germline ends. CDR1 and CDR2 (germline): LNHDA, SQIVND (reference sequence). The CDR3 region is CASSILQSGYTF. As DNA, the CDR3 is TGTGCCAGTAGTATCCTCCAGTCGGGCTACACCTTC.

By share of the sample, this clonotype is medium-sized. This chain uses TRBV18 with TRBJ1-1, with D perhaps matching TRBD1 (5 bases). The CDR3 is 12 amino acids. Deletions cut 5 bases from V and 7 bases from J, with 11 bases between. Germline V gives CDR1 KGHSH, CDR2 LQKENI. The CDR3 loop reads CASSFRDGEAFF. DNA of the CDR3: TGTGCCAGCTCATTCCGGGACGGTGAAGCTTTCTTT.

The sample holds many counts of this clonotype. The chain employs TRBV7-2 and TRBJ2-7; 8 bases agree with TRBD1. Germline V lookup: CDR1 SGHTA, CDR2 FQGNSA. The CDR3 contains 14 residues. V lost 4 bases, J lost 3 bases, and 5 bases stayed unmatched. CDR3 DNA sequence: TGTGCCAGCAGCTCCGTACAGGGGGACTACGAGCAGTACTTC. Protein product: CASSSVQGDYEQYF. The whole variable domain, filled in from reference TRBV7-2 and TRBJ2-7, reads GAGVSQSPSNKVTEKGKDVELRCDPISGHTALYWYRQSLGQGLEFLIYFQGNSAPDKSGLPSDRFSAERTGGSVSTLTIQRTQQEDSAVYLCASSSVQGDYEQYFGPGTRLTVT.

The chain links TRBV20-1 to TRBJ2-7; TRBD2 agrees at 12 bases. The CDR3 has 14 amino acids. CDR1 is DFQATT and CDR2 is SNEGSKA in the germline V gene (reference sequence). V gave up 3 bases and J gave up 5 bases; unmatched junction bases: 5. CDR3 sequence (DNA): TGCAGTGCTAGGCCTAGCGGGAGGGGAGACGAGCAGTACTTC. Residues: CSARPSGRGDEQYF.

By share, this clonotype counts as medium-sized. The CDR3 region has the DNA TGCAGTGCTGAGGCGGACGGAAACAATCAGCCCCAGCATTTT. The encoded protein is CSAEADGNNQPQHF. The chain employs TRBV20-1 and TRBJ1-5; no clear D. V was trimmed by 5 bases and J by 3 bases, leaving 14 bases between them. Germline CDR1 is DFQATT and CDR2 is SNEGSKA (reference sequence). The CDR3 extends over 14 amino acids.

This clonotype is medium-sized in the sample. This sequence joins TRBV28 and TRBJ2-5, with D tentatively TRBD2 (9 bases). CDR1 MDHEN and CDR2 SYDVKM come from the germline V gene. The CDR3 length is 15 residues. The germline V and J ends were trimmed by 3 bases and 4 bases, with 15 bases remaining between them. The CDR3 here is CASSLPSGTGETQYF. In nucleotides, the CDR3 is TGTGCCAGCAGTTTGCCTAGCGGGACAGGAGAGACCCAGTACTTC.

The CDR3 loop is CASSPQGDYGYTF. The CDR3 coding sequence is TGTGCCAGCTCGCCCCAGGGCGACTATGGCTACACCTTC. This rearrangement joins TRBV18 to TRBJ1-2; D is possibly TRBD1 (5 bases). This CDR3 has 13 residues. The germline CDR1 and CDR2 sequences are KGHSH and LQKENI. V was clipped by 6 bases and J by 3 bases, with 11 bases between them.

This clonotype is medium-sized (0.01 to 0.1%) in the sample. The chain uses TRBV7-8 and TRBJ2-7; 8 bases match TRBD1. The CDR3 is made up of 15 amino acids. V lost 5 bases and J lost 3; bases outside the gene matches: 9. Germline lookup yields CDR1 SGHVS and CDR2 FQNEAQ. CDR3 coding DNA: TGTGCCAGCAGCACTGGACAGGGCGAGGGCTACGAGCAGTACTTC. It codes for CASSTGQGEGYEQYF. Full variable domain (remainder filled in from reference TRBV7-8 and TRBJ2-7): GAGVSQSPRYKVAKRGQDVALRCDPISGHVSLFWYQQALGQGPEFLTYFQNEAQLDKSGLPSDRFFAERPEGSVSTLKIQRTQQEDSAVYLCASSTGQGEGYEQYFGPGTRLTVT.

This clonotype ranks as medium-sized. CDR3 sequence (DNA): TGCAGCGTGAGGGGGACTAGCGGCAATACAGATACGCAGTATTTT. The encoded protein is CSVRGTSGNTDTQYF. The chain recombines TRBV29-1 with TRBJ2-3; 11 bases match TRBD2. With V trimmed by 6 bases and J by 3 bases, 8 bases remained unmatched. Germline loops: CDR1 SQVTM, CDR2 ANQGSEA. The CDR3 covers 15 residues.

The chain joins TRBV29-1 to TRBJ2-1; D perhaps matches TRBD2 (5 bases). The germline CDR1 and CDR2 sequences are SQVTM and ANQGSEA. CDR3 length: 12 amino acids. The V gene lost 6 bases and the J gene lost 2 bases, with 8 bases spanning the gap. CDR3 in amino acids: CSVEEPYNEQFF. The CDR3 DNA sequence: TGCAGCGTGGAGGAACCCTACAATGAGCAGTTCTTC.